The 27 T cell receptor beta chains below all came from one sample that was sequenced in a study of T cells of healthy individuals. TCRdb analysed the 5' RACE reads with MiXCR anew, one entry per CDR3 protein. The data hold 53,000 or so distinct CDR3 sequences, with 14% to 15% observed a single time. The receptors originated from a human donor in good health.

This clonotype has ten or more counts. The J gene is TRBJ2-5, the V gene TRBV20-1; D is perhaps TRBD2 (5 bases). CDR1 and CDR2 from the germline V gene are DFQATT and SNEGSKA (reference sequence). V was pared by 0 bases and J by 10 bases, with 24 bases between. This CDR3 is built from 16 residues. The CDR3 DNA sequence: TGCAGTGCTAGAGATATCCGGCAGTACGAGCGTGGGAGCCAGTACTTC. This gives the protein CSARDIRQYERGSQYF.

The chain combines TRBV5-6 with TRBJ1-5; D unresolved. CDR1 and CDR2 from the germline V gene are SGHDT and YYEEEE. The CDR3 runs to 13 residues. V was pared by 0 bases and J by 2 bases, with 3 bases between. Here the CDR3 DNA reads TGTGCCAGCAGCTTGGCGGGCAATCAGCCCCAGCATTTT. Translating gives CASSLAGNQPQHF.

CDR3 sequence (DNA): TGTGCCAGCAGCTTTGGGGCTACCGGGGCCGGGGAGCTGTTTTTT. This gives the protein CASSFGATGAGELFF. The chain uses TRBV7-2 and TRBJ2-2; either TRBD1 or TRBD2 may supply D (5 bases each). The CDR3 contains 15 residues. Trimming removed 3 bases at V and 6 bases at J, with 14 bases between. Germline V lookup: CDR1 SGHTA, CDR2 FQGNSA.

This clonotype was seen more than once but under ten times. J is TRBJ2-1 and V is TRBV20-1; 7 bases agree with TRBD2. Trimming removed 6 bases from V and 4 bases from J; junction bases left unmatched: 9. This CDR3 region has 14 residues. CDR1 is DFQATT, CDR2 SNEGSKA, per germline (reference sequence). CDR3 in amino acids: CSADRGEFYNEQFF. In nucleotides, the CDR3 is TGCAGTGCCGATCGGGGGGAATTTTACAATGAGCAGTTCTTC.

This clonotype came up many times. The chain has TRBV18 and TRBJ2-4, with D perhaps assigned TRBD1 or TRBD2 (5 bases each). Germline V CDR1 and CDR2: KGHSH, LQKENI. The CDR3 has 13 amino acids. V dropped 5 bases and J dropped 8 bases, with 13 bases sitting between them. The CDR3 region is CASSAREIDIQYF. DNA for the CDR3: TGTGCCAGCTCAGCCAGGGAGATAGACATTCAGTACTTC.

This clonotype has more than one count but fewer than ten. V usage is TRBV6-2 or TRBV6-3 and J usage is TRBJ1-2; D is unclear. V dropped 0 bases and J dropped 8 bases, with 13 bases sitting between them. The length of the CDR3 is 14 residues. Per germline, CDR1 MNHEY and CDR2 SVGEGT. CDR3 in DNA: TGTGCCAGCAGTTACTCGAGACAAGAGCTAGGCTACACCTTC. This encodes CASSYSRQELGYTF.

In this sample, this clonotype turned up many times. This chain uses TRBV4-3 with TRBJ2-1; D may be TRBD1 (5 bases). V was trimmed by 0 bases and J by 3 bases, leaving 15 bases between them. The CDR3 totals 17 residues. Germline V gene lookup returns CDR1 LGHNA and CDR2 YSLEER. CDR3 protein: CASSQELNRINYNEQFF. As DNA, the CDR3 is TGCGCCAGCAGCCAAGAGTTAAACAGGATTAACTACAATGAGCAGTTCTTC.

This clonotype was detected ten times or more. V is TRBV19 and J is TRBJ1-5; D unresolved. The CDR3 has 17 amino acids. The V and J ends lost 1 base and 4 bases respectively, with 17 bases between them. CDR1 and CDR2 (germline): LNHDA, SQIVND (reference sequence). CDR3 amino acids: CASSIGRWGLLNQPQHF. Here the CDR3 DNA reads TGTGCCAGTAGTATAGGTAGGTGGGGATTGTTGAATCAGCCCCAGCATTTT. The full variable domain, with the rest looked up from reference TRBV19 and TRBJ1-5, is DGGITQSPKYLFRKEGQNVTLSCEQNLNHDAMYWYRQDPGQGLRLIYYSQIVNDFQKGDIAEGYSVSREKKESFPLTVTSAQKNPTAFYLCASSIGRWGLLNQPQHFGDGTRLSIL.

Only a few counts were recorded for this clonotype. The CDR3 coding sequence is TGTGCCAGCAGCCGCGGACAGGCACTCCAAGAGACCCAGTACTTC. This sequence encodes CASSRGQALQETQYF. This rearrangement joins TRBV7-9 to TRBJ2-5; 7 bases are a match to TRBD1. This CDR3 spans 15 amino acids. V lost 5 bases to trimming and J lost 1 base; unmatched junction nucleotides: 7. Germline V lookup: CDR1 SEHNR, CDR2 FQNEAQ (reference sequence).

The chain couples TRBV6-5 to TRBJ1-1; D might be TRBD1 (6 bases). Looked up from germline, CDR1 is MNHEY and CDR2 is SVGAGI. Trimming took 6 bases from V and 11 from J, leaving 16 bases between them. The CDR3 runs 12 residues. The CDR3 here is CASRLQGREAFF. The CDR3, as DNA: TGTGCCAGCAGATTACAGGGACGTGAGGCTTTCTTT.

The V call is TRBV7-3, the J call TRBJ2-3; D not resolved. V was shortened by 5 bases and J by 6 bases, with 9 bases between the two germline ends. Germline CDR1 is SGHTA and CDR2 is FQGTGA. There are 12 residues in the CDR3. The CDR3 spells CASSPNRDTQYF. The CDR3 DNA sequence: TGTGCCAGCAGCCCCAACCGGGATACGCAGTATTTT.

The chain couples TRBV12-3 or TRBV12-4 to TRBJ2-2; the D gene is possibly TRBD1 (5 bases). The CDR3 loop spans 15 amino acids. The V gene lost 3 bases and the J gene lost 4 bases, with 12 bases spanning the gap. CDR3 bases: TGTGCCAGCAGTTTCAGTGACAGATCCACCGGGGAGCTGTTTTTT. The encoded protein is CASSFSDRSTGELFF.

In this sample, this clonotype turned up many times. The gene calls are TRBV20-1 and TRBJ2-5; perhaps TRBD2 as D (6 bases). CDR1 is DFQATT, CDR2 SNEGSKA, per germline (reference sequence). Trimming stripped 5 bases from V and 6 bases from J, with 19 bases between. This CDR3 comprises 14 residues. The CDR3 DNA follows: TGCAGTGCTGGGACTTTAAGGAGGGAAAAGACCCAGTACTTC. The encoded protein is CSAGTLRREKTQYF.

To note about this clonotype: One end of the junction is discordant with germline, which a read error may explain. V usage is TRBV7-2 and J usage is TRBJ2-1; D perhaps matches TRBD2 (7 bases). From germline, CDR1 is SGHTA and CDR2 FQGNSA. The CDR3 consists of 14 residues. CDR3 sequence (DNA): TGTGTCAGCAGCGGGGCTGGGGGGCTGAATGAGCAGTTCTTC. The encoded protein is CVSSGAGGLNEQFF.

The chain has TRBV29-1 and TRBJ2-1, with 11 bases aligning to TRBD1. The CDR3 runs to 12 residues. V was clipped by 6 bases and J by 9 bases; unmatched bases: 4. Germline-derived CDR1 and CDR2 are SQVTM and ANQGSEA. The CDR3 DNA sequence: TGCAGCGTGGCCGGGACAGGGGGTGAGCAGTTCTTC. Residues: CSVAGTGGEQFF.

This clonotype was recorded a few times. The rearrangement uses TRBV20-1 and TRBJ2-1, with 14 nucleotides matching TRBD2. The J segment lost 5 bases and the V segment lost 5 bases, leaving 8 bases of the junction unmatched. The germline CDR1 and CDR2 sequences are DFQATT and SNEGSKA (reference sequence). The CDR3 contains 16 residues. CDR3 sequence (DNA): TGCAGTGCTTTTGGACTAGCGGGAGGCCTGGACAATGAGCAGTTCTTC. This codes for CSAFGLAGGLDNEQFF.

This clonotype was seen many times. This chain connects TRBV23-1 to TRBJ1-5; 7 positions match TRBD1. TRBV23-1 is sorted into the ORF group, with uncertain function. The CDR3 covers 18 residues. J was trimmed by 2 bases and V by 8 bases; bases with no gene match: 18. The CDR3 DNA reads TGCGCCAGCTCTTTGTTCACGACAGGGACCACGGGCAATCAGCCCCAGCATTTT. Translating it yields CASSLFTTGTTGNQPQHF.

This clonotype has ten or more counts. The chain carries TRBV9 and TRBJ2-5; D is perhaps TRBD1 (6 bases). Between the trimmed V and J ends, which lost 4 bases and 5 bases, there was a span of 12 bases. CDR3 length: 13 residues. CDR1 and CDR2 from the germline V gene are SGDLS and YYNGEE. CDR3 protein: CASSWTDLETQYF. CDR3 nucleotide sequence: TGTGCCAGCAGCTGGACAGATCTTGAGACCCAGTACTTC.

This clonotype was recorded at least ten times. This chain joins TRBV4-3 and TRBJ2-7; D gene unclear. The germline V gene has CDR1 LGHNA and CDR2 YSLEER. The CDR3 is 15 amino acids. Trimming took 0 bases from V and 7 from J, leaving 16 bases between them. CDR3 sequence: CASSQDLQSSFEQYF. CDR3 bases: TGCGCCAGCAGCCAAGATCTTCAGTCCTCCTTTGAGCAGTACTTC.

V is TRBV25-1 and J is TRBJ1-6; D might be TRBD1 (5 bases). V lost 4 bases and J 7 bases, leaving 8 bases between the germline ends. The germline V gene encodes CDR1 MGHDK and CDR2 SYGVNS. The CDR3 sequence is 13 residues long. The CDR3: CASSVGGNSPLHF. The CDR3 DNA reads TGTGCCAGCAGTGTTGGGGGGAATTCACCCCTCCACTTT. The variable domain in full, completed from reference TRBV25-1 and TRBJ1-6, reads EADIYQTPRYLVIGTGKKITLECSQTMGHDKMYWYQQDPGMELHLIHYSYGVNSTEKGDLSSESTVSRIRTEHFPLTLESARPSHTSQYLCASSVGGNSPLHFGNGTRLTVT.

The rearrangement uses TRBV7-4 and TRBJ1-1; 9 nucleotides agree with TRBD1. The CDR3 contains 16 residues. The germline CDR1 and CDR2 sequences are SGHVT and SQSDAQ. With 4 bases clipped from V and 1 base from J, the junction kept 7 bases outside the gene matches. The CDR3 spells CASSSLPGQGNTEAFF. The CDR3 nucleotides read TGTGCCAGCAGCTCCCTTCCGGGACAGGGGAACACTGAAGCTTTCTTT.

This chain links TRBV5-1 with TRBJ2-1, with 10 bases aligning to TRBD2. Germline lookup yields CDR1 SGHRS and CDR2 YFSETQ. V was pared by 3 bases and J by 7 bases, with 16 bases of the junction left unmatched. The CDR3 is 18 amino acids. CDR3 bases: TGCGCCAGCAGCTCCAGGGGCCTAGCGGGAGATAATAGGAATGAGCAGTTCTTC. It encodes CASSSRGLAGDNRNEQFF.

The rearrangement uses TRBV18 and TRBJ2-2; D remains ambiguous. V lost 5 bases to trimming and J lost 1 base, with 5 bases between them. Germline CDR1 is KGHSH and CDR2 is LQKENI. This CDR3 has 13 amino acids. The CDR3 is CASSDGNTGELFF. The CDR3, as DNA: TGTGCCAGCTCAGACGGGAACACCGGGGAGCTGTTTTTT.

Ten or more counts support this clonotype. J is TRBJ2-5 and V is TRBV29-1; D is possibly TRBD1 (6 bases). V was shortened by 6 bases and J by 4 bases, with 15 bases between the two germline ends. Looked up from germline, CDR1 is SQVTM and CDR2 is ANQGSEA. The CDR3 has 13 amino acids. CDR3 DNA: TGCAGCGTGGGGACCCTGGGGGCAGAGACCCAGTACTTC. Amino acid sequence: CSVGTLGAETQYF.

This clonotype was detected only a few times. This sequence joins TRBV11-2 and TRBJ2-3; D is undetermined. Trimming shortened V by 5 bases and J by 4 bases, and 13 bases separated the two germline ends. CDR3 length: 14 residues. CDR1 is SGHAT and CDR2 is FQNNGV in the germline V gene. CDR3 region: CASSRNLGSDTQYF. Here the CDR3 DNA reads TGTGCCAGCAGCCGGAACCTAGGGTCAGATACGCAGTATTTT.

There are a few counts of this clonotype. The chain combines TRBV9 with TRBJ2-1; 8 bases are a match to TRBD1. Germline-derived CDR1 and CDR2 are SGDLS and YYNGEE. The CDR3 runs 17 residues. Trimming removed 0 bases from V and 0 bases from J; junction bases left unmatched: 5. CDR3 region: CASSVARQGSSYNEQFF. The CDR3, as DNA: TGTGCCAGCAGCGTAGCGCGACAGGGGAGCTCCTACAATGAGCAGTTCTTC. Full variable domain (missing parts from reference TRBV9 and TRBJ2-1): DSGVTQTPKHLITATGQRVTLRCSPRSGDLSVYWYQQSLDQGLQFLIQYYNGEERAKGNILERFSAQQFPDLHSELNLSSLELGDSALYFCASSVARQGSSYNEQFFGPGTRLTVL.

The chain uses TRBV20-1 and TRBJ2-7; D might be TRBD1 (5 bases). The CDR3 spans 13 residues. The germline V gene encodes CDR1 DFQATT and CDR2 SNEGSKA (reference sequence). The V and J ends lost 3 bases and 3 bases respectively, with 12 bases between them. In DNA, the CDR3 is TGCAGTGCTAGGGTGCCAGGGATCTACGAGCAGTACTTC. It is translated as CSARVPGIYEQYF.